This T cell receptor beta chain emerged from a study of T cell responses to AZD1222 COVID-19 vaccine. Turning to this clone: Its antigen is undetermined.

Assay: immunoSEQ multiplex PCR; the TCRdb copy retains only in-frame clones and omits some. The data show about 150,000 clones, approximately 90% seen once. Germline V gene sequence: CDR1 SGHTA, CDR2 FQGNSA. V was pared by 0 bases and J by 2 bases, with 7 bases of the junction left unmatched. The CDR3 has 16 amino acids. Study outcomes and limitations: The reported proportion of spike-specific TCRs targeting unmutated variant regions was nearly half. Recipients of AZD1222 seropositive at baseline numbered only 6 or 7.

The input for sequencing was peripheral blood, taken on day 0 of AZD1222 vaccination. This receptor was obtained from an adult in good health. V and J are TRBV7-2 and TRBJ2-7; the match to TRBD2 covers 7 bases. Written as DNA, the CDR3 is TGTGCCAGCAGCTTAGCCCCCCTAGCGGCGACCTACGAGCAGTACTTC. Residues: CASSLAPLAATYEQYF.